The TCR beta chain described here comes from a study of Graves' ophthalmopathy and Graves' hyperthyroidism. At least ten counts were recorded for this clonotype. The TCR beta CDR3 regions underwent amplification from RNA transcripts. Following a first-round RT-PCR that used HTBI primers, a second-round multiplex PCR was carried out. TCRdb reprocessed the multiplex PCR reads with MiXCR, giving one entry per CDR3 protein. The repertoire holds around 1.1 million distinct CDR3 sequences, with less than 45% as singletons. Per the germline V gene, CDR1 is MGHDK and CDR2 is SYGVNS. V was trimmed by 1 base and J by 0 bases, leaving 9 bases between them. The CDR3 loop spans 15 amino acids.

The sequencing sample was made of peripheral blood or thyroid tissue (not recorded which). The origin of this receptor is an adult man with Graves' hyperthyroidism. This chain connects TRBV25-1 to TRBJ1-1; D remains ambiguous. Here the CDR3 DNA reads TGTGCCAGCAGTGAATTTACGGGAATGAACACTGAAGCTTTCTTT. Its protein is CASSEFTGMNTEAFF.